This T cell receptor (beta chain) originates from a study of PD-1 blockade in mismatch repair-deficient tumors. For the study at large: Patients had approximately 12 mismatch repair-deficient cancer types, all previously treated and progressing.

Germline loops: CDR1 LGHNA, CDR2 YNFKEQ. There are 15 residues in the CDR3. Losses at the gene ends were 0 bases for V and 6 bases for J; bases not matched to a gene: 3. Assay used: immunoSEQ multiplex PCR; TCRdb lists only in-frame clones, some missing. The data contain 38,000 or so clones, 70% to 90% of them seen just once; the ten biggest clones take up 3% to 4.5%. Study conclusions and caveats: Tumor-resident clones, often absent from pretreatment blood, expanded after pembrolizumab and then contracted.

PCR or immunohistochemistry showed mismatch repair deficiency in every enrolled patient. TCRs were sequenced from a few patients responding to pembrolizumab. Remarks on this clone: The target antigen is unknown.

Sequences were derived from peripheral blood, sampled 76 weeks after starting pembrolizumab. This receptor was obtained from an adult with mismatch repair-deficient cancer. V usage is TRBV4-2 and J usage is TRBJ2-1; TRBD1 matches at 9 bases. The CDR3 bases are TGTGCCAGCAGCCAAGAACGACAGGGGGGCAATGAGCAGTTCTTC. This sequence encodes CASSQERQGGNEQFF.